The clone carrying this T cell receptor (beta chain) was detected once. Trimming took 3 bases from V and 4 from J; bases not matched to a gene: 14. From germline, CDR1 is SQVTM and CDR2 ANQGSEA. The CDR3 runs to 18 residues. This record belongs to a study of PD-L1 blockade in urothelial cancer. Background on the study: Patients began atezolizumab, 1,200 mg intravenously every 3 weeks, in 2014. There were a median of approximately 140,000 T cells in blood samples.

Time point reported: peripheral blood 6 weeks after treatment start. Patients yielded 1 to 8 samples each, pretreatment and on-treatment. The protocol was immunoSEQ multiplex PCR, while the TCRdb copy is restricted to in-frame clones and leaves out a portion. The sample has tens of thousands of clones, less than 95% seen once. The V gene is TRBV29-1, the J gene TRBJ2-3; 12 bases match TRBD2. This receptor was taken from a man between 65 and 80 years old with urothelial cancer. The specimen was PBMCs, collected around atezolizumab (anti-PD-L1) treatment. The CDR3 loop reads CSVDSLARLAGVADTQYF. Here the CDR3 DNA reads TGCAGCGTTGATAGTCTTGCTAGACTAGCGGGAGTTGCAGATACGCAGTATTTT.